The present T cell receptor beta chain was sequenced within a study of T cell repertoires in cytomegalovirus infection. V was pared by 6 bases and J by 7 bases, with 11 bases between. CDR3 length: 12 amino acids. CDR1 is LGHNT and CDR2 is FRNRAP in the germline V gene. Regarding this clonotype: Its specificity is unknown.

MiXCR was run by TCRdb on the reads, yielding one entry per CDR3 protein. The sample lists 110,000 or so distinct CDR3 sequences, roughly 30% occurring once. This clonotype was sampled from a human donor in good health (CMV status not recorded). Some clones in this sample may be carry-over from other donors' samples. The chain joins TRBV12-5 to TRBJ2-3, with D hard to call. The sample was CD8+ T cells from cultured PBMCs, taken from culture after CMV antigen stimulation. CDR3 loop: CASGPNVNTQYF. The CDR3 DNA reads as TGTGCTAGTGGCCCAAATGTGAATACGCAGTATTTT.